Listed here is a single T cell receptor (beta chain). These data are taken from a study of blood T cell repertoires in COVID-19. Authors' processing steps: By means of reference gene primer amplification, nucleated cell counts were estimated. Assay: immunoSEQ multiplex PCR; the TCRdb copy retains only in-frame clones and omits some. That table supplies the V and J calls and clone size; D and trimming were determined from the DNA. The sample includes approximately 220,000 clones, roughly 80% of them seen just once. V lost 6 bases, J lost 5 bases, and 9 bases stayed unmatched. The CDR3 has 15 amino acids. Per germline, CDR1 LNHDA and CDR2 SQIVND (reference sequence). Participant-reported clinical history was the basis for cohort assignment.

This sequence was found in a middle-aged woman with acute COVID-19. The V gene is TRBV19, the J gene TRBJ2-3; 9 nucleotides agree with TRBD1. Sequencing used PBMCs or T cells enriched from blood (not recorded which). The CDR3 sequence: CASSPGTGYKDTQYF. DNA for the CDR3: TGTGCCAGTAGCCCCGGGACAGGGTATAAAGATACGCAGTATTTT.